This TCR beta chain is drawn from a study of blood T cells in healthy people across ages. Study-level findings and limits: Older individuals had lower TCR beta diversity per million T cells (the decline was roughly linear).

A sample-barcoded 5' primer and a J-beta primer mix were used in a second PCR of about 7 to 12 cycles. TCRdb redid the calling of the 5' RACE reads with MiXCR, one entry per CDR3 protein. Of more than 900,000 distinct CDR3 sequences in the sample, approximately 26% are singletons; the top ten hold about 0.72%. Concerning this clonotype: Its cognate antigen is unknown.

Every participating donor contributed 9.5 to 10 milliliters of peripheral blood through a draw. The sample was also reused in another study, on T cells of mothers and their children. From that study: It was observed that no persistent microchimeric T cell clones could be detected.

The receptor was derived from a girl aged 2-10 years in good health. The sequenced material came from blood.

The CDR3 DNA reads as TGTGCCAGCAGCTCTAGAGTTTTAGCTGAAAAACTGTTTTTT. Residues: CASSSRVLAEKLFF. The chain employs TRBV7-2 and TRBJ1-4, with D unresolved. The CDR3 has 14 amino acids. With 4 bases removed from V and 7 bases from J, the gap between germline ends came to 13 bases. Germline V gene data show CDR1 as SGHTA and CDR2 as FQGNSA.